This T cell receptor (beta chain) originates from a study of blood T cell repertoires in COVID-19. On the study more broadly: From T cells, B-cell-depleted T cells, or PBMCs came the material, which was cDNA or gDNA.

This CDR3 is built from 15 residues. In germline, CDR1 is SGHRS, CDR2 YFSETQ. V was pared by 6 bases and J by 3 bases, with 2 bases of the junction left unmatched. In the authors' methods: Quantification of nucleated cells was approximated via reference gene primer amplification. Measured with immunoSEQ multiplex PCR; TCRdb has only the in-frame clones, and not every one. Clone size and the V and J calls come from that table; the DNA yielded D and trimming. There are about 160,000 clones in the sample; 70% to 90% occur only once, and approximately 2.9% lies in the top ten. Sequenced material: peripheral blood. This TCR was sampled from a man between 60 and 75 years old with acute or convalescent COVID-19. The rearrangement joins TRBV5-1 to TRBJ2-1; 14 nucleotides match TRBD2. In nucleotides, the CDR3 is TGCGCCAGCATGACTAGCGGGGGGGTCTACAATGAGCAGTTCTTC. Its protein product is CASMTSGGVYNEQFF.